This T cell receptor beta chain was documented in a study of lymphopenia after photon versus proton radiotherapy. Whole-study results and caveats: Post-nadir TCR diversity decline inversely tracked overall survival among those who died. Oligoclonal CD8+ Temra expansion after nadir drove photon patients' diversity drop. Photon-treated patients lost naive T cells and TCR diversity; proton-treated stayed stable. Only patients who died were analyzed for survival; proton advantage is unproven.

CDR1 and CDR2 (germline): MDHEN, SYDVKM. The CDR3 contains 15 residues. V was clipped by 7 bases and J by 2 bases, with 15 bases between them. Sequencing used immunoSEQ multiplex PCR; TCRdb keeps in-frame clones, though not all of them. The profile shows 53,000 or so clones, around four fifths of them singletons. For this clone: The antigen is undetermined.

The material sequenced was peripheral blood, taken from a patient treated with photon-based radiotherapy. This sequence joins TRBV28 and TRBJ2-4, with D possibly TRBD2 on 5 matching bases. The source of this sequence is a man aged 45-60 years with gastric cancer. The CDR3: CASTSGSRTKNIQYF. CDR3 nucleotides: TGTGCCAGCACCTCGGGGTCTAGGACCAAAAACATTCAGTACTTC.